This T cell receptor (beta chain) was retrieved from a study of a mutant IDH1 vaccine in newly diagnosed glioma. Findings of the study overall: Seemingly, top peripheral T cell clonotype changes bore no relation to pseudoprogression.

Comments on this clone: Antigen: not known.

The CDR3 totals 19 residues. The V gene lost 0 bases and the J gene lost 0 bases, with 19 bases spanning the gap. Germline loops: CDR1 SGHNT, CDR2 YYREEE (reference sequence). TCRdb's copy holds only in-frame clones and misses some; the assay was immunoSEQ multiplex PCR. The sample lists 25,000 to 40,000 clones, roughly 86% occurring once. This sample's time point: week 35, safety follow-up. Topical imiquimod accompanied each vaccine dose, which consisted of 300 ug of mutant IDH1 20-mer peptide. J is TRBJ2-1 and V is TRBV5-4; D unresolved. This sequence originates from a man under 40 with glioma. Sequencing was performed on PBMCs, taken from a glioma patient whose treatment included an IDH1 peptide vaccine. CDR3 coding DNA: TGTGCCAGCAGCTTGGCCGTTGGTAGTCCTAAAAGCTCCTACAATGAGCAGTTCTTC. Translating it yields CASSLAVGSPKSSYNEQFF.